The T cell receptor beta chain described here comes from a study of immune heterogeneity within non-small cell lung tumors. In a multiplex PCR, 32 V and 13 J primers amplified TCR beta CDR3. TCRdb reanalysed the multiplex PCR reads using MiXCR and keeps one entry per CDR3 protein. The sample includes 15,000 or so distinct CDR3 sequences, over 25% of them seen just once. Study results and caveats: Identical dominant CDR3 beta clonotypes recurred across tumor sites within a patient, alongside site-unique high-frequency clones.

This clonotype was seen ten or more times. What it binds is not known. The CDR3 length is 16 residues. V was clipped by 5 bases and J by 4 bases; unmatched bases: 12. In germline, CDR1 is SNHLY, CDR2 FYNNEI. TCRs were amplified from approximately 600 ng gDNA of bulk tumor per sample. Surgery yielded several widely spaced biopsies per primary tumor. Each patient presented with untreated, newly diagnosed non-small cell lung cancer and received curative surgery. The receptor was derived from a woman aged 45-60 years with non-small cell lung cancer. The chain joins TRBV2 to TRBJ1-1; 8 nucleotides agree with TRBD1. Sequencing used lung tumor tissue. This chain's CDR3 is CASSSTGDTLSTEAFF. The CDR3 nucleotides read TGTGCCAGCAGTTCGACAGGGGATACCCTGAGCACTGAAGCTTTCTTT. The full variable domain, in which reference TRBV2 and TRBJ1-1 provide the parts outside the CDR3, is EPEVTQTPSHQVTQMGQEVILRCVPISNHLYFYWYRQILGQKVEFLVSFYNNEISEKSEIFDDQFSVERPDGSNFTLKIRSTKLEDSAMYFCASSSTGDTLSTEAFFGQGTRLTVV.